Below are 32 T cell receptor beta chains sequenced from a single sample in a study of T cells in localized non-small cell lung cancer. Using immunoSEQ multiplex PCR, the repertoire was profiled, and TCRdb retains in-frame clones only, with some absent. The table lists 30,000 to 35,000 clones, about nine tenths of them singletons. Sequences were derived from peripheral blood, sampled before any cancer treatment. Receptor source: a woman between 35 and 75 years old with stage I lung adenocarcinoma.

This clone was observed a few times. The chain carries TRBV30 and TRBJ1-1, with 7 bases lining up with TRBD1. The CDR3 length is 14 residues. The junction had 6 bases not matched to a gene; V was cut back by 0 bases and J by 5 bases. Germline V gene sequence: CDR1 GTSNPN, CDR2 SVGIG (reference sequence). CDR3 amino acids: CAWSVSGGGTEAFF. DNA for the CDR3: TGTGCCTGGAGTGTATCAGGGGGTGGTACTGAAGCTTTCTTT.

The chain is built from TRBV19 and TRBJ2-3, with 8 bases that match TRBD2. CDR1 and CDR2 from the germline V gene are LNHDA and SQIVND (reference sequence). The CDR3 runs 17 residues. V lost 7 bases to trimming and J lost 5 bases; unmatched junction nucleotides: 17. The CDR3 DNA sequence: TGTGCCAGTATGAGTGGGAGGCGGGGGGTCGATTTAGATACGCAGTATTTT. It encodes CASMSGRRGVDLDTQYF.

The rearrangement links TRBV27 to TRBJ1-1, with TRBD1 identical over 10 bases. The V and J ends lost 0 bases and 4 bases, in that order; junction bases with no gene match: 5. The CDR3 sequence is 16 residues long. Germline V lookup: CDR1 MNHEY, CDR2 SMNVEV (reference sequence). CDR3 nucleotides: TGTGCCAGCAGTTTATCGGGGACAGGGGTGGGCACTGAAGCTTTCTTT. Translating it yields CASSLSGTGVGTEAFF.

Only one count was recorded for this clone. V gene TRBV19 combines with J gene TRBJ1-2; D is unresolved. CDR3 size: 13 residues. Germline V lookup: CDR1 LNHDA, CDR2 SQIVND (reference sequence). The V and J ends lost 4 bases and 8 bases respectively, with 14 bases between them. CDR3 in amino acids: CASSTSVSGGYTF. The CDR3 DNA sequence: TGTGCCAGTAGTACTAGTGTGTCGGGCGGCTACACCTTC.

The chain links TRBV4-3 to TRBJ1-2, with D perhaps TRBD1 (5 bases). Germline assignment: CDR1 LGHNA and CDR2 YSLEER. CDR3 length: 15 amino acids. V was trimmed by 0 bases and J by 4 bases, leaving 12 bases between them. The DNA of the CDR3 is TGCGCCAGCAGCCAAGAGAAGGACACTCTCTATGGCTACACCTTC. This gives the protein CASSQEKDTLYGYTF.

The chain is built from TRBV5-6 and TRBJ2-7, with D possibly TRBD2 on 5 matching bases. There are 12 residues in the CDR3. V was pared by 4 bases and J by 5 bases, with 10 bases between. The germline gives CDR1 SGHDT, CDR2 YYEEEE. For the CDR3, the DNA is TGTGCCAGCAGCATTCAGGAGGACGAGCAGTACTTC. Translation: CASSIQEDEQYF.

The V gene is TRBV19, the J gene TRBJ1-4; 10 nucleotides agree with TRBD1. Germline V gives CDR1 LNHDA, CDR2 SQIVND (reference sequence). CDR3 length equals 14 residues. With 5 bases clipped from V and 4 bases from J, the junction kept 1 base outside the gene matches. The CDR3 region has the DNA TGTGCCAGTAGTTGGGACAGGGGTAATGAAAAACTGTTTTTT. Translating gives CASSWDRGNEKLFF.

The chain recombines TRBV11-2 with TRBJ1-3; tentative D call: TRBD1 (6 bases). The CDR3 has 15 residues. V lost 0 bases and J 2 bases, leaving 8 bases between the germline ends. CDR1 is SGHAT and CDR2 is FQNNGV in the germline V gene. This CDR3 reads CASSLEGAAGNTIYF. The CDR3 DNA is TGTGCCAGCAGCTTAGAGGGGGCCGCTGGAAACACCATATATTTT.

The CDR3 here is CASSYDRVSYNSPLHF. CDR3 nucleotides: TGTGCCAGCTCATACGACAGGGTCTCCTATAATTCACCCCTCCACTTT. The rearrangement uses TRBV18 and TRBJ1-6, with 7 bases lining up with TRBD1. This CDR3 spans 16 amino acids. J was trimmed by 0 bases and V by 5 bases; bases with no gene match: 4. CDR1 and CDR2 (germline): KGHSH, LQKENI.

The chain is built from TRBV25-1 and TRBJ2-2; D not resolved. Germline V gene sequence: CDR1 MGHDK, CDR2 SYGVNS. Trimming pared 1 base from V and 7 bases from J, leaving 10 bases between. The CDR3 is 14 amino acids. This chain's CDR3 is CASSEWADGGELFF. CDR3 sequence (DNA): TGTGCCAGCAGTGAATGGGCCGATGGCGGGGAGCTGTTTTTT.

V gene TRBV13 combines with J gene TRBJ2-6; tentatively, D is TRBD2 (6 bases). Between the trimmed V and J ends, which lost 3 bases and 4 bases, there was a span of 10 bases. Germline CDR1 PRHDT, CDR2 FYEKMQ (reference sequence). The CDR3 runs 15 residues. CDR3 DNA: TGTGCCAGCAGCTTGAGGGGAGGCGGGGCCAACGTCCTGACTTTC. It is translated as CASSLRGGGANVLTF.

This rearrangement joins TRBV7-6 to TRBJ2-3; no firm D call. CDR1 is SGHVS and CDR2 is FNYEAQ in the germline V gene. The CDR3 extends over 13 amino acids. The V and J ends lost 1 base and 4 bases respectively, with 6 bases between them. CDR3 DNA: TGTGCCAGCAGCTTAGGGGTTTCAGATACGCAGTATTTT. Translated: CASSLGVSDTQYF.

The genes are TRBV2 and TRBJ1-6; 9 nucleotides line up with TRBD1. With V trimmed by 6 bases and J by 9 bases, 9 bases remained unmatched. The CDR3 loop spans 15 amino acids. Germline CDR1 and CDR2: SNHLY and FYNNEI. The CDR3 is CASRSPDRGGSPLHF. As DNA, the CDR3 is TGTGCCAGCAGATCCCCGGACAGGGGTGGTTCACCCCTCCACTTT.

The rearrangement links TRBV2 to TRBJ2-7; D gene unclear. The V and J ends lost 4 bases and 3 bases respectively, with 13 bases between them. Germline V gene lookup returns CDR1 SNHLY and CDR2 FYNNEI. The CDR3 contains 14 residues. The CDR3 DNA reads as TGTGCCAGCAGTGGGGATACAACGCGCTACGAGCAGTACTTC. This sequence encodes CASSGDTTRYEQYF. Using reference TRBV2 and TRBJ2-7 for the parts outside the CDR3, the full variable domain is EPEVTQTPSHQVTQMGQEVILRCVPISNHLYFYWYRQILGQKVEFLVSFYNNEISEKSEIFDDQFSVERPDGSNFTLKIRSTKLEDSAMYFCASSGDTTRYEQYFGPGTRLTVT.

This rearrangement joins TRBV5-6 to TRBJ1-2; a weak D match, TRBD1 (6 bases). In germline, CDR1 is SGHDT, CDR2 YYEEEE. There are 14 residues in the CDR3. V was clipped by 4 bases and J by 4 bases, with 14 bases between them. The DNA of the CDR3 is TGTGCCAGCAGCGCAGACAGGTCCCTCTATGGCTACACCTTC. This translates into CASSADRSLYGYTF.

This chain joins TRBV27 and TRBJ2-1; TRBD1 is a possible D gene (5 bases). The CDR3 sequence is 13 residues long. V was trimmed by 10 bases and J by 5 bases, leaving 15 bases between them. Looked up from germline, CDR1 is MNHEY and CDR2 is SMNVEV (reference sequence). The CDR3 region is CATGHHANNEQFF. The DNA for the CDR3 is TGTGCCACCGGACACCACGCCAACAATGAGCAGTTCTTC.

The chain has TRBV5-4 and TRBJ1-2; D remains unclear. Trimming left V 0 bases short and J 8 bases short, with 14 bases between. Germline CDR1 is SGHNT and CDR2 is YYREEE (reference sequence). The CDR3 totals 14 residues. The CDR3, as DNA: TGTGCCAGCAGCTTGGTTGCAGAGGGTGTGGGCTACACCTTC. Amino acids: CASSLVAEGVGYTF.

The rearrangement joins TRBV5-1 to TRBJ2-7; no reliable D call. The V gene's germline CDR1 is SGHRS and CDR2 YFSETQ. The CDR3 is 11 residues long. With 4 bases removed from V and 3 bases from J, the gap between germline ends came to 5 bases. The CDR3 coding sequence is TGCGCCAGCAGCGATAACTACGAGCAGTACTTC. This codes for CASSDNYEQYF.

The chain uses TRBV4-2 and TRBJ2-7; 13 bases are a match to TRBD2. The CDR3 has 17 amino acids. Per germline, CDR1 LGHNA and CDR2 YNFKEQ. The V segment lost 0 bases and the J segment 6 bases; nucleotides outside the gene matches: 8. In DNA, the CDR3 is TGTGCCAGCAGCCAAGATGGGAGACTAGCGGGGGGTCGCGAGCAGTACTTC. Translating it yields CASSQDGRLAGGREQYF.

V is TRBV27 and J is TRBJ2-1; weak D call: TRBD2 (6 bases). This CDR3 region has 15 residues. Germline V gene lookup returns CDR1 MNHEY and CDR2 SMNVEV (reference sequence). The V end was cut by 1 base, the J end by 5 bases, with 12 bases between. Written as DNA, the CDR3 is TGTGCCAGCAGTTTATGGGCTAGCGAACACAATGAGCAGTTCTTC. Translation gives CASSLWASEHNEQFF.

This chain joins TRBV9 and TRBJ2-1; D is possibly TRBD2 (6 bases). Trimming removed 2 bases from V and 5 bases from J, with 14 bases in between. The germline V gene encodes CDR1 SGDLS and CDR2 YYNGEE. The CDR3 extends over 15 amino acids. The CDR3 DNA sequence: TGTGCCAGCAGCGTGGGGCGGGGAGCCAACAATGAGCAGTTCTTC. Translating gives CASSVGRGANNEQFF. Based on the CDR3 plus reference TRBV9 and TRBJ2-1, the full variable domain is DSGVTQTPKHLITATGQRVTLRCSPRSGDLSVYWYQQSLDQGLQFLIQYYNGEERAKGNILERFSAQQFPDLHSELNLSSLELGDSALYFCASSVGRGANNEQFFGPGTRLTVL.

The chain joins TRBV19 to TRBJ1-5; D not resolved. The CDR3 is made up of 13 amino acids. Looked up from germline, CDR1 is LNHDA and CDR2 is SQIVND (reference sequence). V was pared by 7 bases and J by 7 bases, with 14 bases between. The CDR3 is CASTSPPEQPQHF. The CDR3 DNA reads TGTGCCAGTACGTCCCCCCCAGAACAGCCCCAGCATTTT.

The chain uses TRBV6-1 and TRBJ1-6; D might be TRBD1 (5 bases). From germline, CDR1 is MNHNS and CDR2 SASEGT. Trimming took 6 bases from V and 7 from J, leaving 7 bases between them. CDR3 size: 12 residues. CDR3 in DNA: TGTGCCAGCAGGGACACGAATTCACCCCTCCACTTT. Translated, it gives CASRDTNSPLHF.

The chain carries TRBV1 and TRBJ2-7; TRBD2, the table's D call, lacks a check against the DNA. TRBV1 is recorded as a pseudogene. The CDR3 loop spans 15 amino acids. The CDR3 nucleotides read TGCACCAGCAGCCAAGATCCCTCGGGGGGGAACGAGCAGTACTTC. Translation gives CTSSQDPSGGNEQYF.

J is TRBJ2-2 and V is TRBV15, with D perhaps matching TRBD1 (6 bases). The CDR3 sequence is 15 residues long. Trimming left V 0 bases short and J 1 base short, with 6 bases between. Germline V gene data show CDR1 as LNHNV and CDR2 as YYDKDF (reference sequence). CDR3 coding DNA: TGTGCCACCAGCAGAGACAGGGGGAACACCGGGGAGCTGTTTTTT. Translating it yields CATSRDRGNTGELFF. Based on the CDR3 plus reference TRBV15 and TRBJ2-2, the full variable domain is DAMVIQNPRYQVTQFGKPVTLSCSQTLNHNVMYWYQQKSSQAPKLLFHYYDKDFNNEADTPDNFQSRRPNTSFCFLDIRSPGLGDTAMYLCATSRDRGNTGELFFGEGSRLTVL.

The chain is built from TRBV10-3 and TRBJ1-1, with a possible D match to TRBD1 (5 bases). V was shortened by 4 bases and J by 5 bases, with 11 bases between the two germline ends. The CDR3 totals 13 residues. Germline CDR1 is ENHRY and CDR2 is SYGVKD. CDR3 loop: CAISVQGETEAFF. The DNA of the CDR3 is TGTGCCATCAGTGTGCAGGGAGAAACTGAAGCTTTCTTT.

This clone appeared a single time. The CDR3 loop is CASSLTERDSLEQFF. For the CDR3, the DNA is TGCGCCAGCAGCTTGACCGAAAGGGACAGCCTTGAGCAGTTCTTC. The chain couples TRBV5-1 to TRBJ2-1, with 7 bases identical to TRBD1. CDR3 length: 15 amino acids. The germline CDR1 and CDR2 sequences are SGHRS and YFSETQ. V lost 1 base and J lost 9; bases outside the gene matches: 10.

The rearrangement joins TRBV6-1 to TRBJ2-2; D might be TRBD2 (6 bases). Trimming cost V 3 bases and J 5 bases, with 16 bases left between them. CDR3 length equals 16 residues. Germline V gene lookup returns CDR1 MNHNS and CDR2 SASEGT. CDR3 DNA: TGTGCCAGCAGTGACGTCGGGGGATGGAGTACCGGGGAGCTGTTTTTT. Translating it yields CASSDVGGWSTGELFF.

Note on this clone: This sample also contains other DNA sequences that code for the same CDR3. The chain recombines TRBV2 with TRBJ2-1; no reliable D call. The CDR3 has 12 amino acids. Germline values: CDR1 SNHLY, CDR2 FYNNEI. V was cut by 2 bases and J by 10 bases, with 9 bases left in between. The DNA for the CDR3 is TGTGCCAGCAGTGAATCGGGTCGGGAGCAGTTCTTC. This translates into CASSESGREQFF.

This chain links TRBV4-3 with TRBJ2-7; 9 bases are a match to TRBD2. The V and J ends lost 5 bases and 7 bases, in that order; junction bases with no gene match: 9. The CDR3 extends over 14 amino acids. Germline CDR1 is LGHNA and CDR2 is YSLEER. The CDR3 DNA reads TGCGCCAGCAGCTCCTATAGCGGGGGAAGTGAGCAGTACTTC. Its protein is CASSSYSGGSEQYF.

This clone came up once. The V gene is TRBV10-3, the J gene TRBJ2-7; D gene unclear. Trimming stripped 0 bases from V and 3 bases from J, with 15 bases between. In germline, CDR1 is ENHRY, CDR2 SYGVKD. The CDR3 runs 16 residues. The CDR3 sequence is CAISESQLIDHYEQYF. CDR3 nucleotide sequence: TGTGCCATCAGTGAGTCCCAACTAATAGATCACTACGAGCAGTACTTC.

The rearrangement joins TRBV6-6 to TRBJ1-5, with D possibly being TRBD1 (5 bases). V was cut by 0 bases and J by 4 bases, with 10 bases left in between. The CDR3 consists of 15 residues. The V gene's germline CDR1 is MNHNY and CDR2 SVGAGI (reference sequence). Written as DNA, the CDR3 is TGTGCCAGCAGTTACTCAACGGGGGGGAATCAGCCCCAGCATTTT. As protein: CASSYSTGGNQPQHF.